This TCR beta chain is from a study of siplizumab effects on memory and regulatory T cells. Sequenced by immunoSEQ multiplex PCR; TCRdb stores in-frame clones only, minus some. The profile covers over 11,000 clones, with about 46% appearing a single time and roughly 10% taken by the ten largest. Germline values: CDR1 SGHVS, CDR2 FNYEAQ. The CDR3 extends over 15 amino acids. Trimming stripped 3 bases from V and 5 bases from J, with 14 bases between. As concerns this clone: Its antigen is unidentified.

Coculturing at 37°C lasted approximately six days for the mixed lymphocyte reaction cells. Sequencing was performed on CFSE-low (dividing) CD4+ T cells sorted from an allogeneic mixed lymphocyte reaction. V usage is TRBV7-6 and J usage is TRBJ2-1; D might be TRBD2 (5 bases). The sequence derives from a human donor in good health; the cells came from an allogeneic mixed lymphocyte reaction. CDR3 in DNA: TGTGCCAGCAGCTTTTACGGGATCTACGACAATGAGCAGTTCTTC. As protein: CASSFYGIYDNEQFF.